The clone carrying this T cell receptor (beta chain) was counted once. What it binds is not known. This sample is part of a study of T-cell memory formation after mild COVID-19. TCRdb itself ran the 5' RACE reads through MiXCR, one entry per CDR3 protein. The table includes 550,000 to 700,000 distinct CDR3 sequences, roughly 18% detected once. V gave up 6 bases and J gave up 4 bases; unmatched junction bases: 6. Germline V gene data show CDR1 as SNHLY and CDR2 as FYNNEI. The CDR3 is 16 residues long. The study, taken as a whole, reports: Day 15 to 85 contractors were CD4/CD8 balanced; later expanders leaned CD4+. Unconfirmed was the SARS-CoV-2 specificity of second-wave clones that peaked on day 37. CD4+ clones that contracted lay mainly in CM and EM; CD8+ ones lay in EMRA.

This sequence joins TRBV2 and TRBJ2-3; 14 nucleotides line up with TRBD2. The receptor comes from an adult woman who had mild COVID-19 (a few samples of this study predate the infection). Cell type and time point are not known. Sequenced input: PBMCs or a T cell subset sorted from them (not recorded which). CDR3 sequence reads: CASSLGLAGAPDTQYF. The CDR3 region has the DNA TGTGCCAGCAGCCTGGGACTAGCGGGAGCGCCAGATACGCAGTATTTT.